The 27 T cell receptor beta chains below all came from one sample that was sequenced in a study of regulatory T cells in long-lasting Graves disease (dated by TCRdb to the early 2020s). Library construction relied on multiplex PCR. The sequencing machine was an Illumina HiSeq 4000. TCR beta libraries were built with iRepertoire HTBI primers and Arm-PCR amplification of CDR3 regions. Using fastp at Q25 and MiXCR, TCRdb reprocessed the public reads and kept productive beta chains. One record per CDR3 amino acid sequence lists the most common genes and DNA. A total of a few hundred thousand distinct CDR3 sequences appear in this sample, about 11% of them only once. The ten largest clonotypes hold approximately 19% of the sample. This sample's time point label indicates: newly diagnosed GD, antithyroid drugs for less than 3 months. For both TCR sequencing and RNA sequencing, RNA was extracted from PBMCs in TRIzol.

The sample was also linked to a second study, of T cells in Graves' hyperthyroidism and ophthalmopathy.

This sample comprised peripheral blood mononuclear cells (PBMCs), obtained at new diagnosis, from a patient treated with antithyroid drugs. These receptors all come from a woman aged 18-29 years with Graves disease. Donor details come from another sample of the same person, matched by shared clones.

CDR3 sequence (DNA): TGTGCCAGCAGCCAAGAAAGGCAATCTGGAAACACCATATATTTT. It yields the protein CASSQERQSGNTIYF. The rearrangement uses TRBV4-2 and TRBJ1-3; no reliable D call. The V end lost 0 bases, the J end lost 1 base, and 7 bases lay between the germline ends. The germline gives CDR1 LGHNA, CDR2 YNFKEQ. The CDR3 spans 15 residues.

This clonotype was picked up many times. The chain is built from TRBV9 and TRBJ1-1, with D possibly being TRBD1 (5 bases). CDR3 length: 14 amino acids. The germline V gene has CDR1 SGDLS and CDR2 YYNGEE. V was pared by 0 bases and J by 2 bases, with 8 bases between. The CDR3 coding sequence is TGTGCCAGCAGCGTAGCTACAGGAAACACTGAAGCTTTCTTT. Translating gives CASSVATGNTEAFF.

This clonotype has a count of ten or more. The chain has TRBV2 and TRBJ2-1; 11 bases agree with TRBD2. The CDR3 runs 15 residues. With V trimmed by 6 bases and J by 3 bases, 4 bases remained unmatched. The germline gives CDR1 SNHLY, CDR2 FYNNEI. CDR3 coding DNA: TGTGCCAGCAGAGGGGGACTAGCGGTCTACAATGAGCAGTTCTTC. This gives the protein CASRGGLAVYNEQFF. The full variable domain, with the rest looked up from reference TRBV2 and TRBJ2-1, is EPEVTQTPSHQVTQMGQEVILRCVPISNHLYFYWYRQILGQKVEFLVSFYNNEISEKSEIFDDQFSVERPDGSNFTLKIRSTKLEDSAMYFCASRGGLAVYNEQFFGPGTRLTVL.

This clonotype was seen repeatedly, ten times or more. The chain has TRBV20-1 and TRBJ2-7, with TRBD2 matching over 8 bases. The CDR3 extends over 16 amino acids. Trimming removed 5 bases from V and 1 base from J; junction bases left unmatched: 13. Germline V gives CDR1 DFQATT, CDR2 SNEGSKA (reference sequence). CDR3 nucleotides: TGCAGTGCTTCCCATTCGGCGGGAGGACCTTCCTACGAGCAGTACTTC. Amino acid sequence: CSASHSAGGPSYEQYF.

This clonotype was counted at least ten times. The rearrangement joins TRBV6-1 to TRBJ2-5; D gene uncertain. Trimming stripped 6 bases from V and 2 bases from J, with 13 bases between. The CDR3 spans 14 residues. Per germline, CDR1 MNHNS and CDR2 SASEGT. In DNA form, the CDR3 reads TGTGCCAGCAGGTTACATACACCACAAGAGACCCAGTACTTC. Its translation: CASRLHTPQETQYF.

About this clonotype: A read error is likely here: a far larger clone is one base away. The chain combines TRBV12-3 or TRBV12-4 with TRBJ1-6, with no clear D. The CDR3 is 18 amino acids. The chain's CDR3 is CASSPRDKNFLGNSSLHF. The CDR3 nucleotides are TGTGCCAGCAGTCCTCGGGATAAAAATTTCTTGGGGAATTCATCCCTCCACTTT.

The chain is built from TRBV4-2 and TRBJ1-3, with D perhaps matching TRBD1 (5 bases). Trimming took 0 bases from V and 2 from J, leaving 11 bases between them. Germline values: CDR1 LGHNA, CDR2 YNFKEQ. The CDR3 is 16 amino acids. CDR3 sequence (DNA): TGTGCCAGCAGCCAAGATGCGGGGCGAACTGGAAACACCATATATTTT. It is translated as CASSQDAGRTGNTIYF.

This clonotype has a count of ten or more. The rearrangement links TRBV19 to TRBJ2-5; 7 bases are shared with TRBD2. Trimming at V came to 3 bases and at J to 9 bases, leaving 16 bases not matched to a gene. Looked up from germline, CDR1 is LNHDA and CDR2 is SQIVND (reference sequence). CDR3 length equals 16 residues. CDR3 residues: CASSISSSSGWGAQYF. CDR3 nucleotides: TGTGCCAGTAGTATCTCCTCTAGTAGCGGGTGGGGGGCCCAGTACTTC.

The sample holds many counts of this clonotype. This rearrangement joins TRBV24-1 to TRBJ2-7, with TRBD1 identical over 7 bases. Germline-derived CDR1 and CDR2 are KGHDR and SFDVKD. The CDR3 sequence is 14 residues long. Losses at the gene ends were 9 bases for V and 1 base for J; bases not matched to a gene: 8. For the CDR3, the DNA is TGTGCCACCTCGGGGCGACAGGGTTCCTACGAGCAGTACGTC. This gives the protein CATSGRQGSYEQYV.

In this sample, this clonotype turned up many times. V gene TRBV29-1 combines with J gene TRBJ1-5; TRBD1 aligns across 7 bases. J lost 4 bases, V lost 7 bases, and 7 bases had no gene match. CDR1 SQVTM and CDR2 ANQGSEA come from the germline V gene. The CDR3 loop spans 13 amino acids. CDR3 DNA sequence: TGCAGCGCGGGGGACAGTCATAATCAGCCCCAGCATTTT. Translating gives CSAGDSHNQPQHF.

This clonotype was counted many times. DNA of the CDR3: TGTGCCAGCACCACGTCCCAAGCCAAAAACATTCAGTACTTC. Protein product: CASTTSQAKNIQYF. The chain joins TRBV7-2 to TRBJ2-4; D is undetermined. Per the germline V gene, CDR1 is SGHTA and CDR2 is FQGNSA. Trimming took 7 bases from V and 0 from J, leaving 10 bases between them. The CDR3 covers 14 residues.

This clonotype was seen ten or more times. As DNA, the CDR3 is TGTGCCAGCAGCCTTCCGGGGGGCGAAAAACTGTTTTTT. Translation gives CASSLPGGEKLFF. The chain carries TRBV28 and TRBJ1-4; TRBD1 might be the D (6 bases). Trimming took 6 bases from V and 8 from J, leaving 13 bases between them. The CDR3 covers 13 residues. Germline lookup yields CDR1 MDHEN and CDR2 SYDVKM.

This clonotype was seen repeatedly, ten times or more. CDR3 bases: TGCAGTGCGGACAGGAACATGAACACTGAAGCTTTCTTT. Encoded protein: CSADRNMNTEAFF. The V and J genes are TRBV20-1 and TRBJ1-1, with 7 bases matching TRBD1. The CDR3 is 13 amino acids. V gave up 6 bases and J gave up 0 bases; unmatched junction bases: 4. Per germline, CDR1 DFQATT and CDR2 SNEGSKA (reference sequence).

This clonotype was seen once. Lacking the conserved final phenylalanine or tryptophan, this CDR3 likely reflects a read error. This chain links TRBV13 with TRBJ1-1; 11 positions match TRBD1. This CDR3 contains 16 residues. The germline CDR1 and CDR2 sequences are PRHDT and FYEKMQ (reference sequence). CDR3 protein: CPSSERPGQGETEAFL. For the CDR3, the DNA is TGTCCCAGCAGCGAACGGCCGGGACAGGGGGAAACTGAAGCTTTCCTT.

The sample holds a few counts of this clonotype. The chain couples TRBV20-1 to TRBJ2-2, with TRBD2 matching 8 bases. Looked up from germline, CDR1 is DFQATT and CDR2 is SNEGSKA (reference sequence). The CDR3 is 15 residues long. V shed 1 base and J 7 bases; nucleotides not matched to a gene: 8. CDR3 sequence (DNA): TGCAGTGCTAGAGTGGTAGCGGGAAGTCACGGGGAGCTGTTTTTT. Residues: CSARVVAGSHGELFF.

A note on this clonotype: This may be a read error, as it is one base from a much larger clone. The CDR3 reads CTSSFRHLNQAKNIQYF. The CDR3 DNA follows: TGTACCAGCAGTTTTAGACACCTAAATCAAGCCAAAAACATTCAGTACTTC. This chain uses TRBV6-2 or TRBV6-3 with TRBJ2-4; no clear D gene. This CDR3 region has 17 residues. The germline CDR1 and CDR2 sequences are MNHEY and SVGEGT.

This clonotype came up a few times. Being one base from a much bigger clone, this may be a read error. The rearrangement links TRBV28 to TRBJ2-7, with 7 nucleotides matching TRBD1. Germline lookup yields CDR1 MDHEN and CDR2 SYDVKM. Trimming removed 7 bases from V and 3 bases from J; junction bases left unmatched: 12. This CDR3 contains 15 residues. The CDR3 region has the DNA TGTGCCAGCACCCTCGACAGGGTACTGGGCTACGAGCAGTACTTC. Its protein is CASTLDRVLGYEQYF.

This clonotype has a count of ten or more. The rearrangement uses TRBV11-2 and TRBJ2-7; D is unresolved. The CDR3 contains 13 residues. CDR1 is SGHAT, CDR2 FQNNGV, per germline. Trimming cost V 4 bases and J 9 bases, with 16 bases left between them. CDR3 loop: CASSSMTPDGQYF. DNA of the CDR3: TGTGCCAGCAGCTCGATGACACCCGACGGGCAGTACTTC.

This clonotype was detected ten times or more. V and J are TRBV13 and TRBJ2-1; D is uncertain. Per germline, CDR1 PRHDT and CDR2 FYEKMQ (reference sequence). V was trimmed by 4 bases and J by 16 bases, leaving 20 bases between them. The CDR3 is 13 amino acids. The CDR3 loop reads CASSSLKKQVKFF. The CDR3 bases are TGTGCCAGCAGCTCCCTGAAGAAGCAAGTAAAATTCTTC.

Many counts were recorded for this clonotype. V is TRBV9 and J is TRBJ2-3; TRBD2 agrees at 8 bases. The V gene's germline CDR1 is SGDLS and CDR2 YYNGEE. With 0 bases clipped from V and 4 bases from J, the junction kept 7 bases outside the gene matches. The CDR3 has 16 amino acids. The CDR3 here is CASSVDLNGRADTQYF. CDR3 bases: TGTGCCAGCAGCGTAGATCTCAACGGGAGGGCAGATACGCAGTATTTT.

This chain uses TRBV15 with TRBJ2-5; 9 positions match TRBD2. Germline trimming cut 3 bases from V and 1 base from J; bases unmatched to any gene: 6. Germline values: CDR1 LNHNV, CDR2 YYDKDF (reference sequence). The CDR3 contains 16 residues. This CDR3 reads CATSRTGGGGQETQYF. CDR3 sequence (DNA): TGTGCCACCAGCAGGACCGGCGGGGGGGGCCAAGAGACCCAGTACTTC. Using reference TRBV15 and TRBJ2-5 for the parts outside the CDR3, the full variable domain is DAMVIQNPRYQVTQFGKPVTLSCSQTLNHNVMYWYQQKSSQAPKLLFHYYDKDFNNEADTPDNFQSRRPNTSFCFLDIRSPGLGDTAMYLCATSRTGGGGQETQYFGPGTRLLVL.

There are a few counts of this clonotype. This sequence joins TRBV19 and TRBJ1-1, with TRBD1 as a possible D gene (5 bases). The CDR3 extends over 14 amino acids. The V gene lost 3 bases and the J gene lost 4 bases, with 12 bases spanning the gap. Per germline, CDR1 LNHDA and CDR2 SQIVND (reference sequence). CDR3 sequence (DNA): TGTGCCAGTAGTATTGGCGGGGGTGCCACTGAAGCTTTCTTT. Translating it yields CASSIGGGATEAFF. Filled out from reference TRBV19 and TRBJ1-1, the complete variable domain reads DGGITQSPKYLFRKEGQNVTLSCEQNLNHDAMYWYRQDPGQGLRLIYYSQIVNDFQKGDIAEGYSVSREKKESFPLTVTSAQKNPTAFYLCASSIGGGATEAFFGQGTRLTVV.

This clonotype came up many times. V usage is TRBV28 and J usage is TRBJ2-3; the match to TRBD2 covers 11 bases. Trimming at V came to 9 bases and at J to 0 bases, leaving 11 bases not matched to a gene. This CDR3 is 17 amino acids long. Looked up from germline, CDR1 is MDHEN and CDR2 is SYDVKM. Here the CDR3 DNA reads TGTGCCAGTGGGACCGGGACTAGCGGTACTAGCACAGATACGCAGTATTTT. Translated, it gives CASGTGTSGTSTDTQYF.

This clonotype was seen many times. The chain joins TRBV7-2 to TRBJ2-1; 8 positions agree with TRBD2. The V gene end was trimmed by 5 bases and the J gene end by 0 bases; junction bases not matched to a gene: 9. This CDR3 comprises 17 residues. CDR1 is SGHTA, CDR2 FQGNSA, per germline. The CDR3 DNA is TGTGCCAGCAGCCCAAAGCGGGGGCTAAGCTCCTACAATGAGCAGTTCTTC. It is translated as CASSPKRGLSSYNEQFF.

In this sample, this clonotype turned up many times. J is TRBJ1-1 and V is TRBV3-1; no definite D call. The V gene lost 3 bases and the J gene lost 3 bases, with 11 bases spanning the gap. The germline V gene encodes CDR1 LGHDT and CDR2 YNNKEL (reference sequence). This CDR3 is built from 14 residues. Here the CDR3 reads CASSHAIDYTEAFF. DNA for the CDR3: TGTGCCAGCAGCCACGCGATAGATTACACTGAAGCTTTCTTT.

This chain links TRBV6-1 with TRBJ1-3; the D is unclear. The germline V gene encodes CDR1 MNHNS and CDR2 SASEGT. Trimming took off 7 bases at V and 0 bases at J, with 13 bases between the two ends. The CDR3 spans 15 residues. Here the CDR3 reads CASTPTPSSGNTIYF. In nucleotides, the CDR3 is TGTGCCAGCACCCCGACACCGAGCTCTGGAAACACCATATATTTT.

The sample holds a few counts of this clonotype. V usage is TRBV24-1 and J usage is TRBJ2-5; D gene uncertain. Trimming cost V 3 bases and J 5 bases, with 15 bases left between them. Germline V gene sequence: CDR1 KGHDR, CDR2 SFDVKD. The CDR3 sequence is 15 residues long. The CDR3 bases are TGTGCCACCAGTGATGCCGGGCTCGGGTTGGAGACCCAGTACTTC. Its protein is CATSDAGLGLETQYF.